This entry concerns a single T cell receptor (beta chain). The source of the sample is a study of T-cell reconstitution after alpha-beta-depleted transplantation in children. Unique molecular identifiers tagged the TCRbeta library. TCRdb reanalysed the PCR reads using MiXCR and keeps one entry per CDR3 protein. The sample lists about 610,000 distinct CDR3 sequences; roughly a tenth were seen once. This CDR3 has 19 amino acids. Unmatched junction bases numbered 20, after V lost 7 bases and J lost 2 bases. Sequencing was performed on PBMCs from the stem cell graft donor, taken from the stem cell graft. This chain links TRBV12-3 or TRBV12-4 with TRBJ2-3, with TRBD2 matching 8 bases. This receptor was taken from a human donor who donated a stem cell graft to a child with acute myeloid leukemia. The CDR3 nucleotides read TGTGCCAGCACCCCCACAGCGGGAGAGGGCCCCGCACCCACAGATACGCAGTATTTT. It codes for CASTPTAGEGPAPTDTQYF.